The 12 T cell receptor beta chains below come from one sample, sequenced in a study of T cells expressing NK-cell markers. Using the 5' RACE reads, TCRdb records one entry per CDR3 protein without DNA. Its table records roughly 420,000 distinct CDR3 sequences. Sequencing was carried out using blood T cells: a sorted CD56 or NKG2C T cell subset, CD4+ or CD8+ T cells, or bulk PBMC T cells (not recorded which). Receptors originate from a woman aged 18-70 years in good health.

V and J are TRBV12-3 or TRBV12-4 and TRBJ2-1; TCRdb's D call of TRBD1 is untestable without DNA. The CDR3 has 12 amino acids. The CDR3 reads CASRPDREKTIF.

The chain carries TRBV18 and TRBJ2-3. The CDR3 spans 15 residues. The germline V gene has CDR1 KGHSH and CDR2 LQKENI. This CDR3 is CASSQTTLTGDTQYF.

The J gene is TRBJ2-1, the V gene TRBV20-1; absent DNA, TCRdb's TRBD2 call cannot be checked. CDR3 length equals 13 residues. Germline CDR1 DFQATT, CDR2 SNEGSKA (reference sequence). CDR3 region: CSAREARYNEQFF.

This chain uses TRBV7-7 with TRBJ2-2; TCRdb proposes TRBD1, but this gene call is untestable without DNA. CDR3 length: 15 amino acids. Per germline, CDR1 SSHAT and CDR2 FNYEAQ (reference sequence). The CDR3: CASSRDRGAGGELFF.

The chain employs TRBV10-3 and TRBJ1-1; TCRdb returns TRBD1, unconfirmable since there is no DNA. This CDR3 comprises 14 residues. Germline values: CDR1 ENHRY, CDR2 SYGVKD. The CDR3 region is CAISEEGARTEAFF.

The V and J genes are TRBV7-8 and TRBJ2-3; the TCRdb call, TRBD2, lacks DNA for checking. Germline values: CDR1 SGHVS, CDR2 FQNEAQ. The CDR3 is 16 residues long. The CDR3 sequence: CASKVTAAGGLDTQYF.

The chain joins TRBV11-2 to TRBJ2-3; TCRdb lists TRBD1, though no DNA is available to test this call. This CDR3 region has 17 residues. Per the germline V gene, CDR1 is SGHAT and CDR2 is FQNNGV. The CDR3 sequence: CASSLAGPPWPTDTQYF.

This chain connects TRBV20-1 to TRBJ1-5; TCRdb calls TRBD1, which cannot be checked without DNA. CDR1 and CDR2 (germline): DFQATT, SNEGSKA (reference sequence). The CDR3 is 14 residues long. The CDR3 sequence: CSARGPGINQPQHF.

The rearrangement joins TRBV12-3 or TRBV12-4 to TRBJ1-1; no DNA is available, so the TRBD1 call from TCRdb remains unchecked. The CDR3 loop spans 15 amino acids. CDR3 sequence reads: CASTVLQVRSLGAFF.

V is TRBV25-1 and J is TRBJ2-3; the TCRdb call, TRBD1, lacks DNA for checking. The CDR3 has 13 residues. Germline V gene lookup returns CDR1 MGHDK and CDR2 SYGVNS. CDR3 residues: CASRGTGTDTQYF.

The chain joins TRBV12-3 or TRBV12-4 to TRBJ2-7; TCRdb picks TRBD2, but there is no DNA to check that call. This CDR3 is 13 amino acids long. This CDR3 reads CASVRDSFSEQYF.

The CDR3 region is CSGSLGGSYEQYF. V gene TRBV29-1 combines with J gene TRBJ2-7; TCRdb's D gene call, TRBD1, goes unchecked for lack of DNA. Per the germline V gene, CDR1 is SQVTM and CDR2 is ANQGSEA. The CDR3 length is 13 residues.